This T cell receptor (beta chain) is drawn from a study of PD-1 blockade in classical Hodgkin lymphoma. Comment on this clone: Its target is unknown.

Germline CDR1 reads MNHNY; CDR2 reads SVGAGI (reference sequence). CDR3 length: 16 amino acids. The germline V and J ends were trimmed by 4 bases and 2 bases, with 14 bases remaining between them. Clones were sequenced by immunoSEQ multiplex PCR, and TCRdb holds only the in-frame ones, with some missing. This table holds about 110,000 clones, roughly nine tenths found once. Study results and limitations: The study found complete responders had baseline diversity similar to newly diagnosed patients. TCR diversity at baseline was reported to be reduced in newly diagnosed patients relative to healthy donors.

Relapses following autologous stem cell transplantation were seen in all patients, with brentuximab vedotin exposure varying. The sample was peripheral blood mononuclear cells (PBMCs), taken before the second cycle of nivolumab. V gene TRBV6-6 combines with J gene TRBJ1-4; maybe TRBD1 (5 bases). This receptor was taken from a human donor with classical Hodgkin lymphoma. CDR3 protein: CASSSGRGRTNEKLFF. The CDR3 region has the DNA TGTGCCAGCAGTTCCGGGAGGGGCCGGACTAATGAAAAACTGTTTTTT.